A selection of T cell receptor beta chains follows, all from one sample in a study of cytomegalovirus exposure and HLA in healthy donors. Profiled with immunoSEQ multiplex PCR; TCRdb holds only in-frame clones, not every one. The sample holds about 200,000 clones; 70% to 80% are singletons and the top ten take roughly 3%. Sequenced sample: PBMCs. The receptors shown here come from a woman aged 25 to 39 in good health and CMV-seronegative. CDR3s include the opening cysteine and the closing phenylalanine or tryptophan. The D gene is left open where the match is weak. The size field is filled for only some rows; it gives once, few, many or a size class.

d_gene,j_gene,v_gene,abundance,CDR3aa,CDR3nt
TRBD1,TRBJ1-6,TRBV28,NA,CASSSGTGESPLHF,TGTGCCAGCAGCTCCGGGACAGGGGAATCACCCCTCCACTTT
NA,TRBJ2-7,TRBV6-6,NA,CASSYSSEFYEQYF,TGTGCCAGCAGTTACAGTAGCGAGTTCTACGAGCAGTACTTC
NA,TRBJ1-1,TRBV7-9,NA,CASSLDSGTEAFF,TGTGCCAGCAGCTTAGACAGTGGAACTGAAGCTTTCTTT
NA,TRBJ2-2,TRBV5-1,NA,CASSLAGSGSRELFF,TGCGCCAGCAGCTTAGCCGGGAGTGGTAGTAGGGAGCTGTTTTTT
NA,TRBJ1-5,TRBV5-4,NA,CASSLGRNQPQHF,TGTGCCAGCAGCTTGGGGCGGAATCAGCCCCAGCATTTT
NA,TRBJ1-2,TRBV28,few,CASSFEDRQADYGYTF,TGTGCCAGCAGTTTCGAAGATAGACAGGCCGACTATGGCTACACCTTC
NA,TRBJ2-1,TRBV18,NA,CASSPRADPNEQFF,TGTGCCAGCTCACCGAGGGCCGATCCCAATGAGCAGTTCTTC
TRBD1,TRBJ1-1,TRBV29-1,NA,CSVPRQGYTEAFF,TGCAGCGTTCCCAGACAGGGGTACACTGAAGCTTTCTTT
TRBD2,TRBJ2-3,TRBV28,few,CASSSGAGTDTQYF,TGTGCCAGCAGTAGCGGGGCTGGCACAGATACGCAGTATTTT
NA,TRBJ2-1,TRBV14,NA,CASRLLGSFDNEQFF,TGTGCCAGCAGACTTCTAGGGAGTTTCGACAATGAGCAGTTCTTC
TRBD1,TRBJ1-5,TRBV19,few,CASRSDRGGVRQPQHF,TGTGCCAGTAGATCTGACAGGGGGGGTGTTAGGCAGCCCCAGCATTTT
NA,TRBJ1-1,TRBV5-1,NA,CASSLLTENTEAFF,TGCGCCAGCAGCTTGCTGACAGAGAACACTGAAGCTTTCTTT
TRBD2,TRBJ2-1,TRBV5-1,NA,CASRASGSNYNEQFF,TGCGCCAGCAGGGCTAGCGGCTCCAACTACAATGAGCAGTTCTTC
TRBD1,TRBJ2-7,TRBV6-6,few,CASSYSKGAVYEQYF,TGTGCCAGCAGTTACTCGAAGGGGGCGGTCTACGAGCAGTACTTC
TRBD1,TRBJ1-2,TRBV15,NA,CATSSIQGPYGYTF,TGTGCCACCAGCAGTATACAGGGGCCCTATGGCTACACCTTC
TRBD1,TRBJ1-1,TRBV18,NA,CASSPDIGQGFTEAFF,TGTGCCAGCTCACCAGACATAGGACAGGGTTTCACTGAAGCTTTCTTT
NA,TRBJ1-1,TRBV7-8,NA,CASSLGGGNTEAFF,TGTGCCAGCAGCTTAGGAGGTGGGAACACTGAAGCTTTCTTT
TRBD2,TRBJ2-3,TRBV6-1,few,CAIRLAGADTQYF,TGTGCCATTCGACTAGCGGGAGCAGATACGCAGTATTTT
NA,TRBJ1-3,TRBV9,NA,CASSADSHSGNTIYF,TGTGCCAGCAGCGCGGACAGTCACTCTGGAAACACCATATATTTT
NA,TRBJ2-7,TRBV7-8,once,CASSPRRDASYEQYF,TGTGCCAGCAGCCCAAGGAGGGATGCCTCCTACGAGCAGTACTTC
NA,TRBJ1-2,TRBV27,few,CASSFQGTVGYTF,TGTGCCAGCAGTTTTCAGGGGACGGTTGGCTACACCTTC
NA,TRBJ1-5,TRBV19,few,CASSPIRSGVSNQPQHF,TGTGCCAGCAGCCCCATTCGTTCGGGGGTTAGCAATCAGCCCCAGCATTTT
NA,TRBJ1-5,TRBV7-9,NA,CSSSLGGTAYLPQHF,TGTTCCAGCAGCTTAGGGGGGACTGCATACCTACCCCAGCATTTT
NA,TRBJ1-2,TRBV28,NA,CASSFHGGGTEPDNLYGYTF,TGTGCCAGCAGTTTCCATGGGGGGGGGACGGAGCCGGATAACCTCTATGGCTACACCTTC
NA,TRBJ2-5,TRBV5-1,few,CASSSQPGSGETQYF,TGCGCCAGCAGCTCCCAGCCGGGGTCCGGGGAGACCCAGTACTTC
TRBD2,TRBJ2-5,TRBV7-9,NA,CSSSRASGGAGETQYF,TGTTCCAGCAGCCGGGCTAGCGGGGGGGCCGGAGAGACCCAGTACTTC
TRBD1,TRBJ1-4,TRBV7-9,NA,CASSFPGSGGPREKLFF,TGTGCCAGCAGCTTCCCCGGCTCAGGGGGACCCCGCGAAAAACTGTTTTTT
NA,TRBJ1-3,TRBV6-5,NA,CASSYSRYWPEGTIYF,TGTGCCAGCAGTTACTCCAGGTACTGGCCGGAAGGTACCATATATTTT
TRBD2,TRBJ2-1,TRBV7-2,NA,CASSLGTSEDNEQFF,TGTGCCAGCAGCTTAGGGACTAGTGAAGACAATGAGCAGTTCTTC
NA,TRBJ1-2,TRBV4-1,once,CASSQEVSFYGYTF,TGCGCCAGCAGCCAAGAGGTCAGTTTCTATGGCTACACCTTC
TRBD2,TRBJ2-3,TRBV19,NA,CASSGRAGLTDTQYF,TGTGCCAGTAGTGGCCGAGCGGGACTCACAGACACGCAGTATTTT
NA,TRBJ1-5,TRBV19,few,CASNPGAGGRRNQPQHF,TGTGCCAGTAACCCCGGGGCGGGGGGGCGAAGGAATCAGCCCCAGCATTTT
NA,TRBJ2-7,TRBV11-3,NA,CASSSRGSYEQYF,TGTGCCAGCAGCTCAAGAGGATCCTACGAGCAGTACTTC
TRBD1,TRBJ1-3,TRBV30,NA,CAWSAGGSGNTIYF,TGTGCCTGGAGTGCAGGGGGCTCTGGGAACACCATATATTTT
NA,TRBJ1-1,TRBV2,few,CASSPQTTVPAGAFF,TGTGCCAGCAGTCCCCAGACGACAGTGCCGGCGGGGGCTTTCTTT
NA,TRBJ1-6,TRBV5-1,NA,CASSRTDSNYNSPLHF,TGCGCCAGCAGCAGAACGGACAGTAACTATAATTCACCCCTCCACTTT
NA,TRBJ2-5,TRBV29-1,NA,CSATDRYQETQYF,TGCAGCGCCACCGACAGGTACCAAGAGACCCAGTACTTC
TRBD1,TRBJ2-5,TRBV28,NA,CASSQQGTGETQYF,TGTGCCAGCAGTCAACAGGGGACGGGGGAGACCCAGTACTTC